The rows below give T cell receptor beta chains drawn from one sample of a study of T cell changes during pregnancy in multiple sclerosis. Here immunoSEQ multiplex PCR was the method, and the copy in TCRdb shows in-frame clones only, minus some. The profile shows roughly 14,000 clones, 65% to 90% of them singletons. The sequencing here drew on CD8+ T cells from peripheral blood mononuclear cells, taken after pregnancy. The source is a female donor in good health, enrolled as a control in a pregnancy study. Each CDR3 is given with its conserved first and last residue. D genes are given only for firm matches.

J,D,V,CDR3,DNA
TRBJ2-3,TRBD2,TRBV19,CASSIHILAGGTTDTQYF,TGTGCCAGTAGTATCCATATACTAGCGGGGGGGACCACAGATACGCAGTATTTT
TRBJ2-7,TRBD1,TRBV27,CASSPSSTGSYEQYF,TGTGCCAGCAGTCCCTCTTCGACAGGGTCCTACGAGCAGTACTTC
TRBJ1-1,NA,TRBV2,CASSPGKTDTEAFF,TGTGCCAGCAGTCCCGGGAAGACGGACACTGAAGCTTTCTTT
TRBJ2-2,NA,TRBV6-4,CASSDQGGTGTGELFF,TGTGCCAGCAGTGACCAGGGAGGGACAGGCACCGGGGAGCTGTTTTTT
TRBJ2-3,TRBD1,TRBV5-1,CASSPEQGTSHTQYF,TGCGCCAGCAGCCCTGAACAGGGGACAAGCCATACGCAGTATTTT
TRBJ2-3,NA,TRBV12-5,CASGLVGPTDTQYF,TGTGCTAGTGGTTTGGTGGGGCCCACAGATACGCAGTATTTT
TRBJ1-6,NA,TRBV6-4,CASSDRTAGPLHF,TGTGCCAGCAGTGACCGGACCGCGGGGCCCCTCCACTTT
TRBJ2-5,NA,TRBV6-5,CASSGPQETQYF,TGTGCCAGCAGTGGCCCCCAAGAGACCCAGTACTTC
TRBJ1-4,TRBD1,TRBV7-9,CASPSSTGDGEKLFF,TGTGCCAGCCCATCCTCGACAGGGGATGGTGAAAAACTGTTTTTT
TRBJ2-5,NA,TRBV5-5,CASSSHDRRETQYF,TGTGCCAGCAGCTCTCATGACAGGAGGGAGACCCAGTACTTC
TRBJ2-5,TRBD2,TRBV27,CASSLAGGWETQYF,TGTGCCAGCAGCCTAGCGGGAGGATGGGAGACCCAGTACTTC
TRBJ2-1,NA,TRBV7-9,CASRAVGGAMDNEQFF,TGTGCCAGCCGTGCCGTGGGGGGGGCCATGGATAATGAGCAGTTCTTC